This T cell receptor (beta chain) appears in the sequencing data of a study of blood T cell repertoires in COVID-19. Repertoires were generated with immunoSEQ multiplex PCR, while TCRdb's copy carries only in-frame clones and drops some. This sample carries hundreds of thousands of clones, about 90% of them seen once, and the ten largest clones take 0.9% to 1.2%. Germline lookup yields CDR1 MGHDK and CDR2 SYGVNS. The CDR3 runs to 15 residues. The V end was cut by 6 bases, the J end by 7 bases, with 16 bases between. The TCR originated in a woman aged 25 to 39 who had recovered from COVID-19. The chain uses TRBV25-1 and TRBJ1-6; D might be TRBD1 (6 bases). Sequences were obtained from PBMCs or T cells enriched from blood (not recorded which). As DNA, the CDR3 is TGTGCCAGCAGGCCGGGAGGGGGTTTGAATTCACCCCTCCACTTT. Amino acid sequence: CASRPGGGLNSPLHF.